The 23 T cell receptor beta chains below come from one sample, sequenced in a study of neurological immune-mediated disorders. In TCRdb, the 5' RACE reads were re-called with MiXCR into one record per CDR3 protein. The data hold tens of thousands of distinct CDR3 sequences, with more than 15% observed a single time. Sequencing used PBMCs. Receptors originate from a woman in her thirties or forties in good health.

This clonotype was picked up many times. This sequence joins TRBV6-5 and TRBJ1-1; D gene unclear. The CDR3 loop spans 13 amino acids. V was clipped by 2 bases and J by 1 base, with 5 bases between them. The germline CDR1 and CDR2 sequences are MNHEY and SVGAGI. In nucleotides, the CDR3 is TGTGCCAGCAGTTACGTTTGGAACACTGAAGCTTTCTTT. Amino acids: CASSYVWNTEAFF.

This clonotype was counted at least ten times. For the CDR3, the DNA is TGTGCCAGCAGTTTGGGGCCCCCGAACAATGAGCAGTTCTTC. The encoded protein is CASSLGPPNNEQFF. This sequence joins TRBV12-3 or TRBV12-4 and TRBJ2-1, with D perhaps matching TRBD1 (5 bases). The CDR3 sequence is 14 residues long. The V end was cut by 3 bases, the J end by 5 bases, with 11 bases between.

This clonotype was observed a handful of times. The genes are TRBV30 and TRBJ2-7, with 7 bases fitting TRBD2. The J segment lost 7 bases and the V segment lost 2 bases, leaving 2 bases of the junction unmatched. The CDR3 covers 11 residues. Germline CDR1 reads GTSNPN; CDR2 reads SVGIG (reference sequence). The CDR3 spells CAWSWGGEQYF. Written as DNA, the CDR3 is TGTGCCTGGAGTTGGGGGGGAGAGCAGTACTTC.

This clonotype was seen at least ten times. The chain has TRBV9 and TRBJ1-3; no clear D. Germline V CDR1 and CDR2: SGDLS, YYNGEE. This CDR3 is built from 15 residues. Trimming cost V 3 bases and J 4 bases, with 14 bases left between them. CDR3 loop: CASSALDSTGNTIYF. CDR3 DNA: TGTGCCAGCAGCGCACTGGATTCTACGGGAAACACCATATATTTT.

This chain connects TRBV2 to TRBJ2-1; D unresolved. The V end was cut by 5 bases, the J end by 7 bases, with 15 bases between. The CDR3 spans 14 residues. In germline, CDR1 is SNHLY, CDR2 FYNNEI. The CDR3 region has the DNA TGTGCCAGCAGTTTATTCGACTCGTCTAATGAGCAGTTCTTC. Residues: CASSLFDSSNEQFF.

This clonotype was detected ten times or more. The chain carries TRBV20-1 and TRBJ2-7; 14 nucleotides align to TRBD2. This CDR3 comprises 15 residues. Germline V lookup: CDR1 DFQATT, CDR2 SNEGSKA (reference sequence). CDR3 in amino acids: CSATGLAGGSFEQYV. The CDR3 DNA reads TGCAGTGCTACAGGACTAGCGGGGGGATCCTTCGAGCAGTACGTC.

On this clonotype: This clone may be a read error of a much larger clone one base away. CDR3 DNA: TGTGCCAGCCGAGACGGGGCAGTGAGGTTCCAGCCCCAGCATTTT. Residues: CASRDGAVRFQPQHF. The chain employs TRBV12-3 or TRBV12-4 and TRBJ1-5; weak D call: TRBD1 (5 bases). CDR3 size: 15 residues. Trimming left V 8 bases short and J 7 bases short, with 21 bases between.

The chain links TRBV28 to TRBJ1-1; D is ambiguous. CDR3 length equals 12 residues. The V end lost 7 bases, the J end lost 1 base, and 7 bases lay between the germline ends. Germline-derived CDR1 and CDR2 are MDHEN and SYDVKM. CDR3 in DNA: TGTGCCAGCAATTCCCAGAACACTGAAGCTTTCTTT. It specifies CASNSQNTEAFF.

This clonotype occurred many times. The chain is built from TRBV7-2 and TRBJ1-1; the D is unclear. Between the trimmed V and J ends, which lost 3 bases and 5 bases, there was a span of 10 bases. CDR1 and CDR2 from the germline V gene are SGHTA and FQGNSA. The CDR3 covers 13 residues. This CDR3 reads CASSFSVGTEAFF. The CDR3 coding sequence is TGTGCCAGCAGCTTCTCTGTGGGGACTGAAGCTTTCTTT.

J is TRBJ2-1 and V is TRBV6-1; a weak D match, TRBD1 (5 bases). The CDR3 totals 14 residues. Germline CDR1 reads MNHNS; CDR2 reads SASEGT. V shed 4 bases and J shed 3 bases, with 10 bases lying between them. CDR3 loop: CASSGDRYYNEQFF. CDR3 sequence (DNA): TGTGCCAGCAGTGGAGACAGATACTACAATGAGCAGTTCTTC.

The CDR3 nucleotides are TGCAGTTCCATGCACGTGGGTGAGACCACTGAAGCTTTCTTT. Amino acid sequence: CSSMHVGETTEAFF. The rearrangement links TRBV20-1 to TRBJ1-1; D uncertain. The CDR3 is 14 amino acids. Germline loops: CDR1 DFQATT, CDR2 SNEGSKA (reference sequence). Between the trimmed V and J ends, which lost 8 bases and 4 bases, there was a span of 20 bases.

V gene TRBV5-6 combines with J gene TRBJ2-1; 8 bases align to TRBD2. The CDR3 runs 17 residues. V lost 4 bases and J lost 3; bases outside the gene matches: 12. The V gene's germline CDR1 is SGHDT and CDR2 YYEEEE. CDR3 DNA sequence: TGTGCCAGCAGCGACCCTCCGTGCGGGGGGCTCTACAATGAGCAGTTCTTC. This sequence encodes CASSDPPCGGLYNEQFF. Looking up the rest from reference TRBV5-6 and TRBJ2-1 gives the full variable domain: DAGVTQSPTHLIKTRGQQVTLRCSPKSGHDTVSWYQQALGQGPQFIFQYYEEEERQRGNFPDRFSGHQFPNYSSELNVNALLLGDSALYLCASSDPPCGGLYNEQFFGPGTRLTVL.

The V and J genes are TRBV19 and TRBJ1-5, with D maybe TRBD1 (5 bases). Germline lookup yields CDR1 LNHDA and CDR2 SQIVND (reference sequence). This CDR3 is built from 13 residues. V lost 6 bases and J lost 9, with 15 bases in between. This CDR3 is CASRSGGSLPQHF. The CDR3 DNA sequence: TGTGCCAGTAGGTCGGGGGGATCATTGCCCCAGCATTTT.

The CDR3 is CASSFRQGQYNEQFF. DNA of the CDR3: TGCGCCAGCAGCTTTCGTCAGGGCCAGTACAATGAGCAGTTCTTC. The chain uses TRBV5-1 and TRBJ2-1; weak D call: TRBD1 (5 bases). This CDR3 has 15 residues. Trimming took off 2 bases at V and 4 bases at J, with 13 bases between the two ends. The germline V gene has CDR1 SGHRS and CDR2 YFSETQ.

This clonotype was counted many times. The chain uses TRBV6-6 and TRBJ2-5; 11 nucleotides line up with TRBD2. CDR1 is MNHNY, CDR2 SVGAGI, per germline (reference sequence). J gave up 5 bases and V 5 bases, and 4 bases lay outside the gene matches. CDR3 length: 14 residues. CDR3 sequence: CASSASGGSETQYF. The CDR3 coding sequence is TGTGCCAGCAGTGCTAGCGGGGGGTCGGAGACCCAGTACTTC.

This clonotype was seen ten or more times. J is TRBJ1-1 and V is TRBV29-1; 7 bases are shared with TRBD1. Germline V gene sequence: CDR1 SQVTM, CDR2 ANQGSEA. The V segment lost 6 bases and the J segment 0 bases; nucleotides outside the gene matches: 13. The CDR3 has 16 amino acids. The CDR3 coding sequence is TGCAGCGTCCCAGCCCCGACAGGGAGGTTGAACACTGAAGCTTTCTTT. Amino acids: CSVPAPTGRLNTEAFF.

This clonotype was counted at least ten times. The CDR3: CASSLSGGQVETQYF. The CDR3 region has the DNA TGTGCCAGCAGCTTGTCAGGGGGACAGGTAGAGACCCAGTACTTC. The genes are TRBV5-6 and TRBJ2-5, with TRBD1 identical over 8 bases. The CDR3 loop spans 15 amino acids. Trimming cost V 1 base and J 4 bases; bases outside gene matches: 6. Per the germline V gene, CDR1 is SGHDT and CDR2 is YYEEEE. Using reference TRBV5-6 and TRBJ2-5 for the parts outside the CDR3, the full variable domain is DAGVTQSPTHLIKTRGQQVTLRCSPKSGHDTVSWYQQALGQGPQFIFQYYEEEERQRGNFPDRFSGHQFPNYSSELNVNALLLGDSALYLCASSLSGGQVETQYFGPGTRLLVL.

A word on this clonotype: The junction differs from germline at one of its ends, possibly a read error. The V call is TRBV27, the J call TRBJ1-5, with 8 bases identical to TRBD1. CDR1 is MNHEY and CDR2 is SMNVEV in the germline V gene (reference sequence). The CDR3 spans 14 residues. CDR3 bases: TGTGCCAACAGTTTTGGTGGACAGGGCCAGTCCCAGCATTTT. Translated: CANSFGGQGQSQHF.

This clonotype came up once. This clone may be a read error of a much larger clone one base away. V and J are TRBV5-1 and TRBJ2-6; either TRBD1 or TRBD2 may supply D (5 bases each). The germline CDR1 and CDR2 sequences are SGHRS and YFSETQ. CDR3 length: 16 residues. In DNA, the CDR3 is TGCGTCAGCAGCTTGGTGGCAGGGACCGGGGCCAACGTCCTGACTTTC. Translating gives CVSSLVAGTGANVLTF.

This clonotype was counted once. The junction differs from germline at one of its ends, possibly a read error. The V gene is TRBV5-1, the J gene TRBJ2-5, with D possibly matching TRBD1 (5 bases). CDR1 and CDR2 (germline): SGHRS, YFSETQ. CDR3 length: 14 residues. CDR3 residues: CAISLGHGAETQYF. The CDR3, as DNA: TGCGCCATCAGCTTAGGACATGGGGCTGAGACCCAGTACTTC.

This clonotype was observed many times. This chain links TRBV10-3 with TRBJ1-2, with D perhaps matching TRBD1 (6 bases). CDR1 and CDR2 (germline): ENHRY, SYGVKD. This CDR3 has 15 residues. Between the trimmed V and J ends, which lost 6 bases and 4 bases, there was a span of 18 bases. For the CDR3, the DNA is TGTGCCATCAGAGGGGGTGAGGGGTTTGCCTATGGCTACACCTTC. Protein sequence: CAIRGGEGFAYGYTF.

This clonotype occurred many times. This chain joins TRBV5-1 and TRBJ2-7; D is tentatively TRBD1 or TRBD2 (5 bases each). The germline V and J ends were trimmed by 3 bases and 6 bases, with 13 bases remaining between them. Per the germline V gene, CDR1 is SGHRS and CDR2 is YFSETQ. The CDR3 totals 13 residues. CDR3 nucleotides: TGCGCCAGCAGCTCCGGGACGAATCGCGAGCAGTACGTC. Its translation: CASSSGTNREQYV.

This clonotype was recorded many times. The chain carries TRBV7-2 and TRBJ1-2; D unresolved. Trimming took 5 bases from V and 6 from J, leaving 16 bases between them. This CDR3 region has 14 residues. CDR1 is SGHTA, CDR2 FQGNSA, per germline. CDR3 sequence: CASSPSSREDGYTF. DNA of the CDR3: TGTGCCAGCAGCCCTTCCTCTCGGGAGGATGGCTACACCTTC. The variable domain in full, completed from reference TRBV7-2 and TRBJ1-2, reads GAGVSQSPSNKVTEKGKDVELRCDPISGHTALYWYRQSLGQGLEFLIYFQGNSAPDKSGLPSDRFSAERTGGSVSTLTIQRTQQEDSAVYLCASSPSSREDGYTFGSGTRLTVV.